The T cell receptor (beta chain) described here comes from a study of identical twins. TCRdb analysed the 5' RACE reads with MiXCR anew, one entry per CDR3 protein. This table has fewer than 650,000 distinct CDR3 sequences, approximately 9.6% appearing once. General study findings and limits: Potential partial confounding of zero-insertion analyses by invariant MAIT and iNKT cells was noted. When twins shared out-of-frame alpha sequences, those sequences had excess low generation probability. Among monozygotic twins, out-of-frame TCR alpha sharing exceeded what models predicted.

About this clonotype: Its target is not known.

Germline V lookup: CDR1 SGHTA, CDR2 FQGTGA. The CDR3 runs 14 residues. V was pared by 1 base and J by 5 bases, with 10 bases between. Another study also made use of these data, one on yellow fever vaccine responses in identical twins.

The V call is TRBV7-3, the J call TRBJ2-3; unclear D gene. The origin of this receptor is a woman aged 18-29 years in good health. The source material was PBMCs. The CDR3 here is CASSLSGFGDTQYF. The CDR3 DNA sequence: TGTGCCAGCAGCTTAAGCGGATTCGGAGATACGCAGTATTTT.